A selection of T cell receptor beta chains follows, all from one sample in a study of cytomegalovirus exposure and HLA in healthy donors. Method: immunoSEQ multiplex PCR; TCRdb's copy keeps in-frame clones and lacks some. This table has around 140,000 clones, roughly 86% appearing once. The sample comprised PBMCs. These receptors came from a middle-aged woman in good health and CMV-seronegative. Both conserved end residues are part of each CDR3. A D gene is named only where the DNA matches it firmly. Clone sizes are given selectively: once, few, many, or a class where the clone is expanded.

V gene	D gene	J gene	clone size	CDR3 DNA	CDR3 protein
TRBV6-1	NA	TRBJ2-1	NA	TGTGCCAGCAGTCTAGACGGCAGGGGTGAACAGTTCTTC	CASSLDGRGEQFF
TRBV19	NA	TRBJ1-4	NA	TGTGCCAGTACCCGCCGCCGGGGTGAAAAACTGTTTTTT	CASTRRRGEKLFF
TRBV27	NA	TRBJ2-1	NA	TGTGCCAGCAGTTTGTACAGTTACAATGAGCAGTTCTTC	CASSLYSYNEQFF
TRBV27	NA	TRBJ2-5	NA	TGTGCCAGCAGTTTGAGGGGGCAAGAGACCCAGTACTTC	CASSLRGQETQYF
TRBV2	NA	TRBJ2-1	NA	TGTGCCAGCAGTGACAGGAGGGTCGCCTACAATGAGCAGTTCTTC	CASSDRRVAYNEQFF
TRBV9	TRBD2	TRBJ2-1	NA	TGTGCCAGCAGCGTTATAGCGGGAGGAGATAATGAGCAGTTCTTC	CASSVIAGGDNEQFF
TRBV15	NA	TRBJ2-5	NA	TGTGCCACCAGCCCGAAGGGCGCAGGGTTCAGCAAGGACTTC	CATSPKGAGFSKDF
TRBV28	NA	TRBJ2-1	NA	TGTGCCAGCAGACAGGAACAGGAGCAGTTCTTC	CASRQEQEQFF
TRBV19	TRBD1	TRBJ2-6	NA	TGTGCCAGTAGTCCCCGCCGCCCGACGGGACAGGGGTCTTCTGGGGCCAACGTCCTGACTTTC	CASSPRRPTGQGSSGANVLTF
TRBV27	NA	TRBJ1-5	NA	TGTGCCAGCAGTTTAACAGGAGGGCCAAATCAGCCCCAGCATTTT	CASSLTGGPNQPQHF
TRBV28	NA	TRBJ2-5	NA	TGTGCCAGCAACAGTTGGGCGGCGTCGGGGGAGACCCAGTACTTC	CASNSWAASGETQYF
TRBV6-6	TRBD1	TRBJ1-2	NA	TGTGCCAGCAGTTTATCAGGACAGGGTTCGGTTGGCTACACCTTC	CASSLSGQGSVGYTF
TRBV7-9	NA	TRBJ1-4	NA	TGTGCCAGCAGCTCCATACACGCAGGGGTCGGGACTAATGAAAAACTGTTTTTT	CASSSIHAGVGTNEKLFF
TRBV2	TRBD1	TRBJ1-3	NA	TGTGCCAGCAGTTCAGGACAGGGAGACTCTGGAAACACCATATATTTT	CASSSGQGDSGNTIYF
TRBV7-9	TRBD1	TRBJ2-1	NA	TGTGCCAGCAGCCCAGGGACAGGGGAAAATTACAATGAGCAGTTCTTC	CASSPGTGENYNEQFF
TRBV7-2	TRBD1	TRBJ2-7	NA	TGTGCCAGCAGCAAGGGGGCTACCTTCTACGAGCAGTACTTC	CASSKGATFYEQYF
TRBV19	NA	TRBJ2-1	NA	TGTGCCAGTCGTCTCAGCGGAAGCTCCTACAATGAGCAGTTCTTC	CASRLSGSSYNEQFF
TRBV7-6	NA	TRBJ2-5	NA	TGTGCCAGCAGCCTAAAAGAGACCCAGTACTTC	CASSLKETQYF
TRBV6-1	NA	TRBJ1-2	NA	TGTGCCAGCTACGACTCGTCGGCCAGGGTTCGTGGCTACACCTTC	CASYDSSARVRGYTF
TRBV7-9	NA	TRBJ2-5	NA	TGTGCCAGCAGTGGGGGAGGGGGGCAAGAGACCCAGTACTTC	CASSGGGGQETQYF
TRBV5-1	NA	TRBJ2-5	NA	TGCGCCAGCAGCTTTTCAGGGGGCGGACTAGGAGAGACCCAGTACTTC	CASSFSGGGLGETQYF
TRBV28	NA	TRBJ1-5	NA	TGTGCCAGCAGCCAGGGACATACGAATCGGCCCCAGCATTTT	CASSQGHTNRPQHF
TRBV25-1	NA	TRBJ2-3	NA	TGTGCCAGCAGTGGAGACGTCCGACTGGCGCAGTATTTT	CASSGDVRLAQYF
TRBV5-6	NA	TRBJ2-7	NA	TGTGCCAGCAGCTTCGGGGGCTCCTACGAGCAGTACTTC	CASSFGGSYEQYF
TRBV5-4	TRBD2	TRBJ2-6	NA	TGTGCCAGCAGCCGGGGACTAGCGGGAGGCGACTCTGGGGCCAACGTCCTGACTTTC	CASSRGLAGGDSGANVLTF
TRBV6-5	TRBD1	TRBJ1-2	NA	TGTGCCAGCAGCCCCGGGACAGGGGCTTACTATGGCTACACCTTC	CASSPGTGAYYGYTF
TRBV11-3	NA	TRBJ1-3	NA	TGTGCCAGCAGCTTAAGAACACCAGGTGGAAACACCATATATTTT	CASSLRTPGGNTIYF
TRBV6-5	TRBD2	TRBJ2-1	NA	TGTGCCAGCAGAGCGGGGGGCGCCTACAATGAGCAGTTCTTC	CASRAGGAYNEQFF
TRBV27	TRBD2	TRBJ2-7	NA	TGTGCCAGCAGCCGGATGACTAGCGGGAGCATGGTCTACGAGCAGTACTTC	CASSRMTSGSMVYEQYF
TRBV4-1	NA	TRBJ2-1	NA	TGCGCCAGCAGCCCTACTAGCTCCCGTCAGAATGAGCAGTTCTTC	CASSPTSSRQNEQFF
TRBV4-1	NA	TRBJ1-1	NA	TGCGCCAGCAGCCAAGATCCTTTTACTGAAGCTTTCTTT	CASSQDPFTEAFF
TRBV30	NA	TRBJ2-2	NA	TGTGCCTGGAGTGAGGTGGGGCGGGGGGAGCTGTTTTTT	CAWSEVGRGELFF
TRBV7-9	NA	TRBJ1-1	NA	TGTGCCAGCCATCGGGAATCGAACACTGAAGCTTTCTTT	CASHRESNTEAFF
TRBV5-4	TRBD1	TRBJ2-1	few	TGTGCCAGCAGCCCGTCCCGGGACAGAAACAATGAGCAGTTCTTC	CASSPSRDRNNEQFF
TRBV5-6	NA	TRBJ1-2	NA	TGTGCCAGCAGCTTGGCCCAGGGGCCGCAAGATGGCTACACCTTC	CASSLAQGPQDGYTF
TRBV6-1	TRBD1	TRBJ2-3	NA	TGTGCCAGCACGGACAGGGCGGCGTATTTT	CASTDRAAYF
TRBV27	NA	TRBJ2-7	once	TGTGCCAGCAGAGCCAGGGTTCAGGGCGAGCAGTACTTC	CASRARVQGEQYF
TRBV30	NA	TRBJ1-5	NA	TGTGCCTGGAGTGGGACTGTGGGTTTCAATCAGCCCCAGCATTTT	CAWSGTVGFNQPQHF
TRBV27	TRBD2	TRBJ2-7	few	TGTGCCAGCAGTGCTCATAGCGGGGCCATCGCTGCTAGCTCCTACGAGCAGTACTTC	CASSAHSGAIAASSYEQYF
TRBV18	TRBD1	TRBJ1-2	few	TGTGCCAGCTCACCCGGGACAGGGAGTTACTATGGCTACACCTTC	CASSPGTGSYYGYTF
TRBV5-1	NA	TRBJ1-1	NA	TGCGCCAGCAGCTCCGGGATCGGGGGAGAAGCTTTCTTT	CASSSGIGGEAFF
TRBV11-2	TRBD2	TRBJ2-1	NA	TGTGCCAGCAGCTTAGCCCGACTAGCGGGGTCCTACAATGAGCAGTTCTTC	CASSLARLAGSYNEQFF
TRBV28	NA	TRBJ2-1	NA	TGTGCCAGCAGTTTTAGGGACTTGAACAACAATGAGCAGTTCTTC	CASSFRDLNNNEQFF
TRBV7-8	NA	TRBJ2-3	NA	TGTGCCAGCAGCCGCCTCGGGGTCGGAATTAGCACAGATACGCAGTATTTT	CASSRLGVGISTDTQYF
TRBV7-9	TRBD2	TRBJ2-7	NA	TGTGCCAGCAGCTTACAGGGCGGGGAGGGCGAGCAGTACTTC	CASSLQGGEGEQYF